These 3 T cell receptor beta chains originate from one sample sequenced in a study of regulatory T cells in long-lasting Graves disease. Time point specified: newly diagnosed GD, antithyroid drugs for less than 3 months. Generation of the TCR library employed RNA extracted from PBMCs. TCR beta libraries were built with iRepertoire HTBI primers and Arm-PCR of CDR3 regions. MiXCR, applied by TCRdb to the multiplex PCR reads, yields one record per CDR3 protein. The sample has about 400,000 distinct CDR3 sequences, 15% seen once. In addition, the sample was reused for a study of T cells in Graves' hyperthyroidism and ophthalmopathy.

This specimen was peripheral blood mononuclear cells (PBMCs), taken at new diagnosis, from a patient treated with antithyroid drugs. All receptors come from a woman in her thirties or forties with Graves disease.

The chain has TRBV13 and TRBJ1-1, with TRBD1 matching over 7 bases. Losses at the gene ends were 5 bases for V and 5 bases for J; bases not matched to a gene: 8. Per germline, CDR1 PRHDT and CDR2 FYEKMQ (reference sequence). This CDR3 is 14 amino acids long. CDR3 residues: CASSPQTGWTEAFF. The DNA for the CDR3 is TGTGCCAGCAGCCCCCAGACAGGGTGGACTGAAGCTTTCTTT.

This clonotype was observed at least ten times. This chain uses TRBV12-3 or TRBV12-4 with TRBJ2-5, with TRBD2 matching 10 bases. Trimming took 8 bases from V and 5 from J; bases not matched to a gene: 14. The CDR3 is 16 residues long. This CDR3 is CASLLGTSGTTETQYF. Written as DNA, the CDR3 is TGTGCCAGCCTCCTGGGTACTAGCGGGACAACGGAGACCCAGTACTTC.

In this sample, this clonotype turned up a few times. This chain joins TRBV7-3 and TRBJ1-2; 8 nucleotides agree with TRBD1. The V gene's germline CDR1 is SGHTA and CDR2 FQGTGA. This CDR3 is built from 16 residues. V dropped 1 base and J dropped 1; count of bases not matched to a gene: 5. Here the CDR3 DNA reads TGTGCCAGCAGCTTAAGTGCCAGGGGGCTTAACTATGGCTACACCTTC. It translates to CASSLSARGLNYGYTF.